These 9 T cell receptor beta chains were all obtained from the same sample, sequenced in a study of cytomegalovirus exposure and HLA in healthy donors. The PCR used 60 Vbeta and 13 Jbeta primers. Assay: immunoSEQ multiplex PCR; the TCRdb copy retains only in-frame clones and omits some. The table shows 90,000 to 120,000 clones, with 73% occurring only once. Specimen: PBMCs. The receptor source for this set is a man between 25 and 39 years old in good health and CMV-seronegative.

This clone showed up just a few times. The rearrangement uses TRBV10-3 and TRBJ2-1; TRBD2 matches at 7 bases. Germline-derived CDR1 and CDR2 are ENHRY and SYGVKD. The junction had 10 bases not matched to a gene; V was cut back by 3 bases and J by 8 bases. The CDR3 runs 15 residues. The CDR3 sequence: CAISEGGSGIDEQFF. Here the CDR3 DNA reads TGTGCCATCAGTGAAGGCGGGAGCGGGATCGATGAGCAGTTCTTC.

This clone was counted between two and nine times. The genes are TRBV21-1 and TRBJ1-4. TRBV21-1 is shown as a pseudogene. The CDR3 spans 17 residues. CDR3 nucleotide sequence: TGTGCCAGCAGCAAACGCCCAGCGGGCGAGGCTAATGAAAAACTGTTTTTT. Translating gives CASSKRPAGEANEKLFF.

This chain uses TRBV2 with TRBJ1-1; 10 bases map to TRBD1. CDR1 is SNHLY and CDR2 is FYNNEI in the germline V gene. The ends lost 8 bases at V and 5 bases at J; junction bases unmatched: 8. The CDR3 consists of 14 residues. The CDR3 DNA is TGTGCCAGCGACAGGGGGCCTGGTGTGACTGAAGCTTTCTTT. Its protein is CASDRGPGVTEAFF. Using reference TRBV2 and TRBJ1-1 for the parts outside the CDR3, the full variable domain is EPEVTQTPSHQVTQMGQEVILRCVPISNHLYFYWYRQILGQKVEFLVSFYNNEISEKSEIFDDQFSVERPDGSNFTLKIRSTKLEDSAMYFCASDRGPGVTEAFFGQGTRLTVV.

A few counts support this clone. The V and J genes are TRBV29-1 and TRBJ2-1, with TRBD2 matching over 9 bases. V shed 8 bases, J shed 8 bases, and the junction held 7 bases outside the gene matches. In germline, CDR1 is SQVTM, CDR2 ANQGSEA. This CDR3 spans 12 amino acids. CDR3 amino acids: CSSWTSADEQFF. In DNA, the CDR3 is TGCAGCTCTTGGACTAGCGCGGATGAGCAGTTCTTC.

The V and J genes are TRBV7-9 and TRBJ2-2; 7 nucleotides match TRBD1. Germline trimming cut 4 bases from V and 3 bases from J; bases unmatched to any gene: 8. Germline V gene sequence: CDR1 SEHNR, CDR2 FQNEAQ (reference sequence). This CDR3 has 16 amino acids. CDR3 sequence reads: CASSSPGQIHTGELFF. For the CDR3, the DNA is TGTGCCAGCAGCTCTCCGGGACAGATACACACCGGGGAGCTGTTTTTT.

The chain has TRBV4-1 and TRBJ2-3, with TRBD2 matching over 11 bases. The V gene end was trimmed by 3 bases and the J gene end by 4 bases; junction bases not matched to a gene: 21. The length of the CDR3 is 21 residues. The germline CDR1 and CDR2 sequences are MGHRA and YSYEKL. CDR3 amino acids: CASSHPKGLAGGIANPDTQYF. The CDR3 DNA reads TGCGCCAGCAGCCACCCAAAGGGGCTAGCGGGGGGAATCGCAAACCCAGATACGCAGTATTTT.

The V gene is TRBV27, the J gene TRBJ1-2, with a weak D call TRBD1 (6 bases). CDR1 is MNHEY, CDR2 SMNVEV, per germline (reference sequence). The CDR3 loop spans 14 amino acids. Between the trimmed V and J ends, which lost 6 bases and 4 bases, there was a span of 15 bases. The CDR3 sequence is CASSRGDNAYGYTF. The CDR3 DNA sequence: TGTGCCAGCAGCCGGGGGGACAACGCCTATGGCTACACCTTC.

This clone appeared once. V and J are TRBV19 and TRBJ1-3; 9 bases are a match to TRBD1. Germline CDR1 reads LNHDA; CDR2 reads SQIVND (reference sequence). Trimming removed 6 bases from V and 4 bases from J; junction bases left unmatched: 7. The CDR3 length is 15 residues. The chain's CDR3 is CASSEQGAPGNTIYF. The CDR3 bases are TGTGCCAGTAGCGAACAGGGGGCGCCCGGAAACACCATATATTTT.

The chain uses TRBV19 and TRBJ1-1; no firm D call. With 2 bases removed from V and 0 bases from J, the gap between germline ends came to 4 bases. The CDR3 is 13 residues long. CDR1 and CDR2 from the germline V gene are LNHDA and SQIVND (reference sequence). CDR3 loop: CASSITLNTEAFF. The CDR3 DNA reads as TGTGCCAGTAGTATAACACTGAACACTGAAGCTTTCTTT. Full variable domain (missing parts from reference TRBV19 and TRBJ1-1): DGGITQSPKYLFRKEGQNVTLSCEQNLNHDAMYWYRQDPGQGLRLIYYSQIVNDFQKGDIAEGYSVSREKKESFPLTVTSAQKNPTAFYLCASSITLNTEAFFGQGTRLTVV.